The 8 T cell receptor beta chains below were found in one sample sequenced in a study of beta chain features in type 1 diabetes. Study-level findings and limits: TCRB CDR3s were moderately but significantly shorter in Type 1 diabetes patients in all four CD4+ subsets.

As every portion of the isolated RNA was reverse transcribed, the sequencing read expressed TCRB transcripts. TCRdb's copy holds only in-frame clones and misses some; the assay was immunoSEQ multiplex PCR. The data show over 200,000 clones, roughly a tenth seen once. These receptors have no known antigen. The specimen was naive CD4+ T cells from blood. The receptor set was obtained from a man aged 30 to 45 with type 1 diabetes.

The J gene is TRBJ1-6, the V gene TRBV7-8; no reliable D call. V was pared by 0 bases and J by 14 bases, with 8 bases between. The germline gives CDR1 SGHVS, CDR2 FQNEAQ. The CDR3 runs to 12 residues. CDR3: CASSLARGALHF. CDR3 nucleotides: TGTGCCAGCAGCTTAGCTCGCGGGGCCCTCCACTTT.

A few counts support this clone. The chain employs TRBV20-1 and TRBJ2-7; the D gene is possibly TRBD1 (6 bases). The CDR3 loop spans 11 amino acids. With 6 bases removed from V and 4 bases from J, the gap between germline ends came to 10 bases. Germline CDR1 is DFQATT and CDR2 is SNEGSKA (reference sequence). The CDR3 region is CSATTGYEQYF. Written as DNA, the CDR3 is TGCAGTGCCACCACAGGGTACGAGCAGTACTTC.

This clone was detected a few times. The junction and the germline gene differ at one end; a read error may be behind it. The rearrangement uses TRBV7-9 and TRBJ1-1, with D maybe TRBD1 (5 bases). This CDR3 comprises 9 residues. Germline V gene data show CDR1 as SEHNR and CDR2 as FQNEAQ (reference sequence). CDR3 region: CASSLTAVF. The CDR3 DNA sequence: TGTGCCAGCAGCTTGACAGCAGTATTT.

The V and J genes are TRBV14 and TRBJ2-2; 8 positions agree with TRBD1. Germline CDR1 is SGHDN and CDR2 is FVKESK. CDR3 size: 16 residues. V lost 4 bases, J lost 5 bases, and 9 bases stayed unmatched. For the CDR3, the DNA is TGTGCCAGCAGCCGATACCGGGACAGGATGACCGGGGAGCTGTTTTTT. This sequence encodes CASSRYRDRMTGELFF.

The chain combines TRBV10-3 with TRBJ2-7; 7 positions agree with TRBD1. Trimming removed 2 bases from V and 6 bases from J; junction bases left unmatched: 10. Germline CDR1 reads ENHRY; CDR2 reads SYGVKD. The CDR3 is made up of 15 amino acids. CDR3 coding DNA: TGTGCCATCAGTGAGCCCTCGACAGGGAGAGGCGAGCAGTACTTC. Protein sequence: CAISEPSTGRGEQYF.

The chain combines TRBV29-1 with TRBJ2-5, with a tentative D call TRBD1 (6 bases). Trimming removed 6 bases from V and 2 bases from J, with 16 bases in between. Germline loops: CDR1 SQVTM, CDR2 ANQGSEA. This CDR3 comprises 14 residues. This CDR3 is CSVVTRTAQETQYF. The CDR3 nucleotides read TGCAGCGTCGTTACTCGGACAGCTCAAGAGACCCAGTACTTC.

This clone was counted only a few times. The chain uses TRBV21-1 and TRBJ1-5. TRBV21-1 is a listed pseudogene. The CDR3 loop spans 15 amino acids. CDR3 residues: CATHDQRYSNQPQHF. Written as DNA, the CDR3 is TGTGCCACACATGACCAGCGATATAGCAATCAGCCCCAGCATTTT.

The V call is TRBV2, the J call TRBJ2-1; the match to TRBD2 covers 7 bases. The CDR3 runs to 13 residues. Germline loops: CDR1 SNHLY, CDR2 FYNNEI. The V segment lost 2 bases and the J segment 6 bases; nucleotides outside the gene matches: 1. DNA for the CDR3: TGTGCCAGCAGTGAAAGGGAGGGCAATGAGCAGTTCTTC. This gives the protein CASSEREGNEQFF.